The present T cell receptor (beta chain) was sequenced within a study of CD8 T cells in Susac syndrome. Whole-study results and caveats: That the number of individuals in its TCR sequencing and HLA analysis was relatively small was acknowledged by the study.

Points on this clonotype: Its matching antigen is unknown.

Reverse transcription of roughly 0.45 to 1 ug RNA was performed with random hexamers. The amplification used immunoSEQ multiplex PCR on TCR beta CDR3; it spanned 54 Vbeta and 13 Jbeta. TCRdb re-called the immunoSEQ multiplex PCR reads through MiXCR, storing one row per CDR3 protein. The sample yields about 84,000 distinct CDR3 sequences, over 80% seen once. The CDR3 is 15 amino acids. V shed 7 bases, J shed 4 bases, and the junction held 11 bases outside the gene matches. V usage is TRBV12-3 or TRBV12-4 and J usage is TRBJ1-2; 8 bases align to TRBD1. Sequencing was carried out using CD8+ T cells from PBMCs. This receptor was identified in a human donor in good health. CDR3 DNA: TGTGCCAGCATCAAAGACAGGGGAGAACCCTATGGCTACACCTTC. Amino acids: CASIKDRGEPYGYTF.